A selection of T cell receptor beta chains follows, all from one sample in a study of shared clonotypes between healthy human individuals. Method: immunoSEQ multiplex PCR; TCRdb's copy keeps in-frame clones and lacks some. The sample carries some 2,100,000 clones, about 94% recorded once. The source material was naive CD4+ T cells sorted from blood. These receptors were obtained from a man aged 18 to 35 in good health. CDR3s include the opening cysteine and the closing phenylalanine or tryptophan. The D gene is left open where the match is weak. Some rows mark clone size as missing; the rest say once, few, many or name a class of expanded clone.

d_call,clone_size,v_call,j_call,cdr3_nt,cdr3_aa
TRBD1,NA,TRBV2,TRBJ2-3,TGTGCCTCAACAGGGGGCTCGATAGATACGCAGTATTTT,CASTGGSIDTQYF
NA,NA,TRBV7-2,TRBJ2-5,TGTGCCAGCAGCCAGGATGCTCCGGGACCTCAAGAGACCCAGTACTTC,CASSQDAPGPQETQYF
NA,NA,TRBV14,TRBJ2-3,TGTGCCAGCAGCCAAGAACTAATGGGAACGCAGTATTTT,CASSQELMGTQYF
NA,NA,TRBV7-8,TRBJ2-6,TGTGCCAGCAGCTCGGCCGGGGCCAACGTCCTGACTTTC,CASSSAGANVLTF
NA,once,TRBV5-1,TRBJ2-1,TGCGCCAGCAGCTTGGCCATAGGGGTCGTTGCCAATGAGCAGTTCTTC,CASSLAIGVVANEQFF
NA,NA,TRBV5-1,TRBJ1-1,TGCGCCAGCAGCTTTCGGACAGCTAACACTGAAGCTTTCTTT,CASSFRTANTEAFF
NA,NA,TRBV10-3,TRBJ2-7,TGTGCCATCAGTGAGTCAGTCGAGCAGTACTTC,CAISESVEQYF
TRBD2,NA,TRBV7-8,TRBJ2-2,TGTGCCAGCAGCTCTGGGACTAGATGGGCAAGCGGGACCGGGGAGCTGTTTTTT,CASSSGTRWASGTGELFF
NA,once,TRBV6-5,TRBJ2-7,TGTGCCAGCAGTTCCCACTTGGGGACGGGCTCCTACGAGCAGTACTTC,CASSSHLGTGSYEQYF
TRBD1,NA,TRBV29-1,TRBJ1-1,TGCAGCGGCAAACAGGGGGCGGTTGGTACTGAAGCTTTCTTT,CSGKQGAVGTEAFF
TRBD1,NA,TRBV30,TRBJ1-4,TGTGCCTGGAGTGTAACCAAGGGGGCTCGGGAAAAACTGTTTTTT,CAWSVTKGAREKLFF
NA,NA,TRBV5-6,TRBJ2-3,TGTGCCAGCAGCTTGTCCCCGAGTAGCACAGATACGCAGTATTTT,CASSLSPSSTDTQYF
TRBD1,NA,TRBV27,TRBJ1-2,TGTGCCAGCAGTTTATCTCTCGGCTTACAGGGGGCCCGTGGCTACACCTTC,CASSLSLGLQGARGYTF
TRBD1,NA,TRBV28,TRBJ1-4,TGTGCCAGCAGCAGCGCCGACAGGGTTGAAAAACTGTTTTTT,CASSSADRVEKLFF
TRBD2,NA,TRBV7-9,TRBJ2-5,TGTGCCAGCACCATCAGGACTAGCGGGAGGGAAAGCCAAGAGACCCAGTACTTC,CASTIRTSGRESQETQYF
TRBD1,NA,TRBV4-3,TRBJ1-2,TGCGCCAGCAGCCAAGGTATCGGGACAGGTTCCTATGGCTACACCTTC,CASSQGIGTGSYGYTF
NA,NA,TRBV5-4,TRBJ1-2,TGTGCCAGCAGCTTGCGGACAGAATCCTATGGCTACACCTTC,CASSLRTESYGYTF
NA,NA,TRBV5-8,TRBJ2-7,TGTGCCAGCAGCTTTGGATCCCTAGGCTCCTACGAGCAGTACTTC,CASSFGSLGSYEQYF
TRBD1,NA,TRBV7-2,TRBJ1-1,TGTGCCAGCAGCTTAGCTGAGGGACAGTCCATGAACACTGAAGCTTTCTTT,CASSLAEGQSMNTEAFF
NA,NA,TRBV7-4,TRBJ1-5,TGTGCCAGCAGCCGCCGATGGGGGCGTAGCAATCAGCCCCAGCATTTT,CASSRRWGRSNQPQHF